These T cell receptor beta chains were read from a single sample in a study of T-cell reconstitution after alpha-beta-depleted transplantation in children. MiXCR was run by TCRdb on the PCR reads, yielding one entry per CDR3 protein. The table includes about half a million distinct CDR3 sequences, 12% detected once. The source was PBMCs from the stem cell graft donor, collected from the stem cell graft. The source of these receptors is a human donor who donated a stem cell graft to a child with combined immunodeficiency. CDR3s leave out the opening cysteine and the closing phenylalanine or tryptophan.

len,v_gene,CDR3aa
11,TRBV5-1,ASSYSADSKTF
14,TRBV7-9,ASSPTGLSYNSPLH
13,TRBV7-3,ASSLMGAGLGEQY
9,TRBV29-1,SVDGGAGYT
13,TRBV21-1,ASSKTRESGNTIY
10,TRBV11-3,ASRGIQETQY
11,TRBV12-3/TRBV12-4,ASSLLKINEQF
12,TRBV7-9,ASSIDRGNQPQH
12,TRBV12-3/TRBV12-4,ASKKRGLQETQY
15,TRBV11-2,ASSLDLPGSGANVLT
12,TRBV5-1,ASSLGGGDNEQF
15,TRBV7-8,ASSHPLGGPSTDTQY
12,TRBV12-3/TRBV12-4,ASSPMGGNSPLH